Listed below are T cell receptor beta chains from one sample, sequenced in a study of control samples from healthy donors and cancer patients. Data came from immunoSEQ multiplex PCR; TCRdb stores just in-frame clones and leaves some out. The sample contains under 130,000 clones, about 89% of which appear only once. Material: PBMCs. The receptors stem from a man in his 60s with lung cancer. The CDR3 runs from the conserved cysteine through the conserved F or W. Each record gives: J gene, V gene, clone size, CDR3 protein. Expanded clones are given a class, and other clones once, few, many or no size at all.

>TRBJ1-3|TRBV9|-
CASSVAGSSGNTIYF
>TRBJ2-1|TRBV4-1|-
CASSLLGGGDSYNEQFF
>TRBJ2-3|TRBV7-2|once
CASSLAGQRTDTQYF
>TRBJ1-5|TRBV2|-
CASSGRTGEQPQHF
>TRBJ1-1|TRBV30|-
CAWTRQNTEAFF
>TRBJ1-2|TRBV5-5|-
CASSLLPGGSQGGYGYTF
>TRBJ1-6|TRBV12-3/TRBV12-4|-
CASSLRQDSPLHF
>TRBJ1-1|TRBV9|-
CASSVTGGSGTEAFF
>TRBJ2-5|TRBV12-3/TRBV12-4|once
CASSRRETQYF
>TRBJ2-7|TRBV9|-
CASSPDPGTYEQYF
>TRBJ1-4|TRBV30|-
CAWSSGTGGTNEKLFF
>TRBJ2-1|TRBV14|once
CASSQPGTGVGNEQFF
>TRBJ2-3|TRBV3-1/TRBV3-2|-
CASSPTSDISTDTQYF
>TRBJ2-6|TRBV18|-
CASSRGPGGANVLTF
>TRBJ1-1|TRBV9|-
CASSAQQGQLGTEAFF
>TRBJ1-4|TRBV7-9|-
CASSMTGFNEKLFF
>TRBJ2-1|TRBV14|-
CASSRGQANEQFF
>TRBJ2-7|TRBV6-6|-
CASSRKGQGTYEQYF
>TRBJ1-2|TRBV5-1|-
CASSPLGGANYGYTF
>TRBJ1-4|TRBV9|-
CASSQDSYNEKLFF
>TRBJ1-1|TRBV5-1|-
CASSRTGETEAFF
>TRBJ2-3|TRBV27|-
CASSPTSSADTQYF
>TRBJ2-7|TRBV27|-
CASSFRYRGDYEQYF
>TRBJ2-3|TRBV18|once
CASSPLGQDTDTQYF
>TRBJ2-3|TRBV25-1|-
CASEAGYGTDTQYF
>TRBJ2-2|TRBV27|-
CASSLSPANTGELFF
>TRBJ2-1|TRBV6-6|-
CASSYRQGPSYNEQFF
>TRBJ2-2|TRBV6-1|-
CASSEAGRGELFF